Listed below are T cell receptor beta chains from one sample, sequenced in a study of T-cell memory formation after mild COVID-19. TCRdb passed the 5' RACE reads through MiXCR, listing each CDR3 protein once. The table shows roughly 610,000 distinct CDR3 sequences, with around a sixth occurring only once. The sample consisted of PBMCs or a T cell subset sorted from them (not recorded which). These receptors were obtained from an adult woman who had mild COVID-19 (a few samples of this study predate the infection). Cell type and time point are not known. The CDR3 runs from the conserved cysteine through the conserved F or W. Each record gives: clone size, V gene, D gene, J gene, CDR3 DNA, CDR3 protein. D genes are given only for firm matches. Clone size is not always given. Where it is, it says once, few, many or a class for expanded clones.

clone size: .; V gene: TRBV5-4; D gene: .; J gene: TRBJ1-4; CDR3 DNA: TGTGCCAGCAGCATGAGGTTACCAGGGGCGGGTGAAAAACTGTTTTTT; CDR3 protein: CASSMRLPGAGEKLFF
clone size: .; V gene: TRBV6-5; D gene: TRBD1; J gene: TRBJ1-4; CDR3 DNA: TGTGCCAGCAGTTACAGGGCACCGGGACAGGGTGATGAAAAACTGTTTTTT; CDR3 protein: CASSYRAPGQGDEKLFF
clone size: .; V gene: TRBV7-9; D gene: TRBD1; J gene: TRBJ2-1; CDR3 DNA: TGTGCCAGCAGCCTACGGACAGGGTCCTACAATGAGCAGTTCTTC; CDR3 protein: CASSLRTGSYNEQFF
clone size: few; V gene: TRBV4-1; D gene: .; J gene: TRBJ2-4; CDR3 DNA: TGCGCCAGCAGCCAAGAGGGTCCCATGGCGGACATTCAGTACTTC; CDR3 protein: CASSQEGPMADIQYF
clone size: .; V gene: TRBV20-1; D gene: .; J gene: TRBJ1-5; CDR3 DNA: TGCAGTGCTAGGGGCGACTATAGCAATCAGCCCCAGCATTTT; CDR3 protein: CSARGDYSNQPQHF
clone size: few; V gene: TRBV5-1; D gene: .; J gene: TRBJ2-3; CDR3 DNA: TGCGCCAGCAGGCCCCCCCAGGGAAGAACAGATACGCAGTATTTT; CDR3 protein: CASRPPQGRTDTQYF
clone size: .; V gene: TRBV4-3; D gene: .; J gene: TRBJ2-4; CDR3 DNA: TGCGCCAGCAGCCGCCAACGACGGGTCCCGAACATTCAGTACTTC; CDR3 protein: CASSRQRRVPNIQYF
clone size: many; V gene: TRBV6-2/TRBV6-3; D gene: .; J gene: TRBJ2-7; CDR3 DNA: TGTGCCAGCAGACTTCCAGGGGTGGCGGTCTACGAGCAGTACTTC; CDR3 protein: CASRLPGVAVYEQYF
clone size: .; V gene: TRBV3-1; D gene: TRBD1; J gene: TRBJ1-5; CDR3 DNA: TGTGCCAGCAGCCGGGGACAGGGAGGTGGTCAGCCCCAGCATTTT; CDR3 protein: CASSRGQGGGQPQHF
clone size: .; V gene: TRBV9; D gene: .; J gene: TRBJ2-3; CDR3 DNA: TGTGCCAGCAGCGAGAGTGGGGCGGCAGATACGCAGTATTTT; CDR3 protein: CASSESGAADTQYF
clone size: few; V gene: TRBV4-2; D gene: TRBD1; J gene: TRBJ2-1; CDR3 DNA: TGTGCCAGCAGCCCCGGACAGGGGCACGATGAGCAGTTCTTC; CDR3 protein: CASSPGQGHDEQFF
clone size: few; V gene: TRBV11-3; D gene: .; J gene: TRBJ2-2; CDR3 DNA: TGTGCCAGCAGCTCTTACAGGGGGGGCACCGGGGAGCTGTTTTTT; CDR3 protein: CASSSYRGGTGELFF
clone size: .; V gene: TRBV5-1; D gene: .; J gene: TRBJ1-1; CDR3 DNA: TGCGCCAGCAGTCCTATCACCACAGGGAGCAACACTGAAGCTTTCTTT; CDR3 protein: CASSPITTGSNTEAFF
clone size: few; V gene: TRBV4-2; D gene: .; J gene: TRBJ1-1; CDR3 DNA: TGTGCCAGCAGCCAAGAGGCGGTCCTGAACACTGAAGCTTTCTTT; CDR3 protein: CASSQEAVLNTEAFF
clone size: .; V gene: TRBV7-2; D gene: .; J gene: TRBJ1-2; CDR3 DNA: TGTGCCAGCAGCTTAGGGCTCAGGGAGGCCTATGGCTACACCTTC; CDR3 protein: CASSLGLREAYGYTF
clone size: .; V gene: TRBV20-1; D gene: .; J gene: TRBJ1-6; CDR3 DNA: TGCAGTGCTAAAGGCTGGGGGACACCCCTCCACTTT; CDR3 protein: CSAKGWGTPLHF
clone size: many; V gene: TRBV7-3; D gene: .; J gene: TRBJ2-2; CDR3 DNA: TGTGCCAGCAGCCGGGAAAACACCGGGGAGCTGTTTTTT; CDR3 protein: CASSRENTGELFF
clone size: few; V gene: TRBV15; D gene: .; J gene: TRBJ2-2; CDR3 DNA: TGTGCCACCAGCAGAGCCGGAAACACCGGGGAGCTGTTTTTT; CDR3 protein: CATSRAGNTGELFF
clone size: .; V gene: TRBV6-5; D gene: .; J gene: TRBJ1-2; CDR3 DNA: TGTGCCAGCAGACACACCCCGGAGGGGGACTATGGCTACACCTTC; CDR3 protein: CASRHTPEGDYGYTF
clone size: few; V gene: TRBV12-3/TRBV12-4; D gene: .; J gene: TRBJ1-5; CDR3 DNA: TGTGCCAGCAGTTTACGAGGGTTTGGCAATCAGCCCCAGCATTTT; CDR3 protein: CASSLRGFGNQPQHF
clone size: few; V gene: TRBV4-2; D gene: TRBD2; J gene: TRBJ2-3; CDR3 DNA: TGTGCCAGCAGCCAGCTAGCGGGGGCTAACACAGATACGCAGTATTTT; CDR3 protein: CASSQLAGANTDTQYF
clone size: few; V gene: TRBV29-1; D gene: .; J gene: TRBJ2-5; CDR3 DNA: TGCAGCGTTGATTTTTTAACAGGACGGGAGACCCAGTACTTC; CDR3 protein: CSVDFLTGRETQYF
clone size: .; V gene: TRBV7-2; D gene: .; J gene: TRBJ2-7; CDR3 DNA: TGTGCCAGCAGCTTTTTATGGACGCGGGACGAGCAGTACTTC; CDR3 protein: CASSFLWTRDEQYF
clone size: .; V gene: TRBV12-3/TRBV12-4; D gene: .; J gene: TRBJ1-1; CDR3 DNA: TGTGCCAGCAGTCCCGCGGTGGCAGGGGCTGAAGCTTTCTTT; CDR3 protein: CASSPAVAGAEAFF
clone size: few; V gene: TRBV29-1; D gene: .; J gene: TRBJ2-7; CDR3 DNA: TGCAGCGTTTACGGGACGAATTCCTACGAGCAGTACTTC; CDR3 protein: CSVYGTNSYEQYF
clone size: few; V gene: TRBV30; D gene: .; J gene: TRBJ2-2; CDR3 DNA: TGTGCCTGGAGGAGGGACACGGCCGGGGAGCTGTTTTTT; CDR3 protein: CAWRRDTAGELFF
clone size: .; V gene: TRBV12-3/TRBV12-4; D gene: .; J gene: TRBJ2-1; CDR3 DNA: TGTGCCAGCATCCTACAGGGAGTCAATGAGCAGTTCTTC; CDR3 protein: CASILQGVNEQFF
clone size: few; V gene: TRBV7-2; D gene: TRBD1; J gene: TRBJ2-5; CDR3 DNA: TGTGCCAGCTGGGCAGGGGGTAGTACCCAGTACTTC; CDR3 protein: CASWAGGSTQYF
clone size: .; V gene: TRBV7-8; D gene: .; J gene: TRBJ2-7; CDR3 DNA: TGTGCCAGCAGCTCGGACAGTCTCTCCGAGCAGTACTTC; CDR3 protein: CASSSDSLSEQYF
clone size: .; V gene: TRBV7-3; D gene: .; J gene: TRBJ2-3; CDR3 DNA: TGTGCCAGCAGCTTAGGGTCGGTTAGCCCAGATACGCAGTATTTT; CDR3 protein: CASSLGSVSPDTQYF
clone size: .; V gene: TRBV7-8; D gene: TRBD2; J gene: TRBJ2-2; CDR3 DNA: TGTGCCAGCAGCATCGAAGGGAGGGGCGGCGGGGAGCTGTTTTTT; CDR3 protein: CASSIEGRGGGELFF
clone size: few; V gene: TRBV28; D gene: .; J gene: TRBJ1-5; CDR3 DNA: TGTGCCAGCAGATCTTCCCGCCAGCCCCAGCATTTT; CDR3 protein: CASRSSRQPQHF
clone size: few; V gene: TRBV12-3/TRBV12-4; D gene: .; J gene: TRBJ1-5; CDR3 DNA: TGTGCCAGCAGTACACAAACGGGCAATCAGCCCCAGCATTTT; CDR3 protein: CASSTQTGNQPQHF
clone size: many; V gene: TRBV5-1; D gene: .; J gene: TRBJ2-1; CDR3 DNA: TGCGCCAGCAGCTTGGCGGGCGATGAGCAGTTCTTC; CDR3 protein: CASSLAGDEQFF
clone size: .; V gene: TRBV29-1; D gene: TRBD1; J gene: TRBJ1-2; CDR3 DNA: TGCAGCGTTGGGGACAGGGGGCTTTATGGCTACACCTTC; CDR3 protein: CSVGDRGLYGYTF
clone size: .; V gene: TRBV7-6; D gene: .; J gene: TRBJ2-2; CDR3 DNA: TGTGCCAGCAGCTTAAACGGGGGCTCGGGCGGGGAGCTGTTTTTT; CDR3 protein: CASSLNGGSGGELFF